A selection of T cell receptor beta chains follows, all from one sample in a study of blood T cell repertoires in COVID-19. Assay used: immunoSEQ multiplex PCR; TCRdb lists only in-frame clones, some missing. The top ten clones hold about 2.5% of a sample with about 280,000 clones, about 85% of them seen once. The sample was PBMCs or T cells enriched from blood (not recorded which). The receptor set was obtained from a woman aged 50 to 60 who had recovered from COVID-19. CDR3s include the opening cysteine and the closing phenylalanine or tryptophan.

v_call: TRBV7-2; cdr3_length: 17; j_call: TRBJ2-3; cdr3_aa: CASSLHTSGESTDTQYF
v_call: TRBV11-1; cdr3_length: 11; j_call: TRBJ2-1; cdr3_aa: CASSLRGEQFF
v_call: TRBV18; cdr3_length: 15; j_call: TRBJ2-5; cdr3_aa: CASSRRTSDQETQYF
v_call: TRBV9; cdr3_length: 13; j_call: TRBJ2-5; cdr3_aa: CASSEGEGPTQYF
v_call: TRBV6-2/TRBV6-3; cdr3_length: 15; j_call: TRBJ1-1; cdr3_aa: CASSYLGQLNTEAFF
v_call: TRBV7-2; cdr3_length: 13; j_call: TRBJ2-7; cdr3_aa: CASSIPVLYEQYF
v_call: TRBV30; cdr3_length: 15; j_call: TRBJ1-2; cdr3_aa: CAWRPDRLSNYGYTF
v_call: TRBV19; cdr3_length: 15; j_call: TRBJ1-5; cdr3_aa: CASSIRGISNQPQHF
v_call: TRBV30; cdr3_length: 13; j_call: TRBJ1-4; cdr3_aa: CAWSRQFREKLFF
v_call: TRBV10-1; cdr3_length: 16; j_call: TRBJ2-1; cdr3_aa: CASSEYRTEAYNEQFF
v_call: TRBV7-2; cdr3_length: 16; j_call: TRBJ2-1; cdr3_aa: CASSLAYGTGRNEQFF
v_call: TRBV11-2; cdr3_length: 17; j_call: TRBJ2-1; cdr3_aa: CASSNEGAGGLYNEQFF
v_call: TRBV5-1; cdr3_length: 15; j_call: TRBJ2-3; cdr3_aa: CASSLSGGFVDTQYF
v_call: TRBV12-3/TRBV12-4; cdr3_length: 12; j_call: TRBJ2-5; cdr3_aa: CASTRGGETQYF
v_call: TRBV6-4; cdr3_length: 13; j_call: TRBJ1-5; cdr3_aa: CASAEGNNQPQHF
v_call: TRBV4-3; cdr3_length: 19; j_call: TRBJ2-1; cdr3_aa: CASSHPTSGGGSSYNEQFF
v_call: TRBV6-5; cdr3_length: 14; j_call: TRBJ1-5; cdr3_aa: CASSRTGSNQPQHF
v_call: TRBV19; cdr3_length: 15; j_call: TRBJ2-5; cdr3_aa: CASSNGQGARQTQYF
v_call: TRBV6-5; cdr3_length: 14; j_call: TRBJ2-7; cdr3_aa: CASSYSGTSYEQYF
v_call: TRBV6-5; cdr3_length: 13; j_call: TRBJ1-2; cdr3_aa: CASSPKGDYGYTF
v_call: TRBV6-1; cdr3_length: 14; j_call: TRBJ2-1; cdr3_aa: CASSVAGGSNEQFF
v_call: TRBV18; cdr3_length: 14; j_call: TRBJ2-2; cdr3_aa: CASSTGTLTGELFF
v_call: TRBV19; cdr3_length: 16; j_call: TRBJ1-2; cdr3_aa: CASSIFVANPDYGYTF
v_call: TRBV18; cdr3_length: 18; j_call: TRBJ1-5; cdr3_aa: CASSLKPGQDSSNQPQHF
v_call: TRBV6-5; cdr3_length: 14; j_call: TRBJ1-1; cdr3_aa: CASSWTFSNTEAFF
v_call: TRBV30; cdr3_length: 15; j_call: TRBJ2-2; cdr3_aa: CAWSVKGEGVGELFF
v_call: TRBV10-1; cdr3_length: 19; j_call: TRBJ2-1; cdr3_aa: CASSSSRSSGGSSYNEQFF
v_call: TRBV28; cdr3_length: 14; j_call: TRBJ2-5; cdr3_aa: CASSLGGGLETQYF
v_call: TRBV30; cdr3_length: 13; j_call: TRBJ2-1; cdr3_aa: CAWSVSLNNEQFF
v_call: TRBV11-2; cdr3_length: 15; j_call: TRBJ1-3; cdr3_aa: CASSLKGAIGNTIYF
v_call: TRBV28; cdr3_length: 15; j_call: TRBJ2-4; cdr3_aa: CASSLFREAKNIQYF
v_call: TRBV28; cdr3_length: 17; j_call: TRBJ2-7; cdr3_aa: CASSYVVFAGDAYEQYF
v_call: TRBV10-2; cdr3_length: 13; j_call: TRBJ1-6; cdr3_aa: CASVDGWYSPLHF
v_call: TRBV2; cdr3_length: 12; j_call: TRBJ1-4; cdr3_aa: CASSEANRDLFF
v_call: TRBV6-1; cdr3_length: 15; j_call: TRBJ1-1; cdr3_aa: CASSEAWTGVTEAFF